This entry concerns a single T cell receptor (beta chain). This specimen comes from a study of cytomegalovirus exposure and HLA in healthy donors. The PCR was carried out with 60 Vbeta primers and 13 Jbeta primers. Generated by immunoSEQ multiplex PCR, the TCRdb table keeps only in-frame clones and is missing some. This sample has about 77,000 clones, with about three quarters found just once. Germline values: CDR1 MDHEN, CDR2 SYDVKM. J was trimmed by 2 bases and V by 8 bases; bases with no gene match: 8. The CDR3 sequence is 15 residues long. This sequence was found in a middle-aged man in good health and CMV-seronegative. What was sequenced was PBMCs. V is TRBV28 and J is TRBJ2-1, with TRBD2 identical over 8 bases. CDR3 bases: TGTGCCAGCTTCAGCGGGAGCATGGCCTACAATGAGCAGTTCTTC. This encodes CASFSGSMAYNEQFF.